This T cell receptor (beta chain) was observed in a study of a mutant IDH1 vaccine in newly diagnosed glioma. For the study at large: Investigators started vaccination 4-6 weeks after radiotherapy alone, or with temozolomide cycles. Treatment recipients were around 62% male and approximately 40% female, and their mean age was approximately 43 years.

The time point: week 23, last vaccination. A single vaccine dose contained 300 ug of mutant IDH1 20-mer peptide, and topical imiquimod was used with it. The CDR3 is made up of 14 amino acids. Germline-derived CDR1 and CDR2 are SGHTA and FQGNSA. Trimming removed 3 bases from V and 3 bases from J, with 10 bases in between. About this clone: The antigen is undetermined. The same CDR3 can be traced to other DNA sequences in this sample.

The study's findings and limits: There seemed to be no relation between pseudoprogression and changes in top peripheral T cell clonotypes.

Profiling relied on immunoSEQ multiplex PCR, and the TCRdb table lists in-frame clones only, not all of them. The table has around 40,000 clones, roughly 80% seen once. Sequencing was performed on PBMCs, taken from a glioma patient whose treatment included an IDH1 peptide vaccine. This receptor was identified in a man over 45 with glioma. The V call is TRBV7-2, the J call TRBJ2-3, with D perhaps TRBD1 (5 bases). The CDR3 DNA reads TGTGCCAGCAGCTTCCTCCAGGGAACAGATACGCAGTATTTT. Translated, it gives CASSFLQGTDTQYF. The full variable domain, completed using reference TRBV7-2 and TRBJ2-3, is GAGVSQSPSNKVTEKGKDVELRCDPISGHTALYWYRQSLGQGLEFLIYFQGNSAPDKSGLPSDRFSAERTGGSVSTLTIQRTQQEDSAVYLCASSFLQGTDTQYFGPGTRLTVL.